This T cell receptor beta chain was obtained from a study of CXCR3-negative and CXCR3-positive naive CD8 T cells. Study-wide results and limits: Naive cells that were CXCR3-positive had more hydrophobic TRB CDR3s (compared with CXCR3-negative naive cells). For naive cells, CXCR3-negative and CXCR3-positive subsets had similar TRBV-TRBJ usage; for memory cells, usage differed. TRB CDR3 properties were used to infer TCR strength, and surface CD5 was comparable between naive subsets.

Identification of naive CD8+ T cells rested on CD45RO-CCR7+CD27+CD95- status. With UMI labels, 5' RACE was used to prepare the TRB cDNA libraries. TCRdb derives one entry per CDR3 protein from the 5' RACE reads, leaving out DNA. Across roughly 110,000 distinct CDR3 sequences, the top ten clones capture more than 0.35% of the sample. Germline V CDR1 and CDR2: MNHEY, SVGAGI. The CDR3 runs 14 residues. With respect to this clonotype: Its antigen is unidentified.

The sequence came from a human donor in good health. Some clones in this sample may be carry-over from other donors' samples. The genes are TRBV6-5 and TRBJ2-7. Material: naive CXCR3+ CD8+ T cells from blood. The subset is: CD45RO-CCR7+CD27+CD95- naive CD8+ T cells expressing CXCR3 (TNR3+). The CDR3 sequence is CASSSDRISYEQYF.